This T cell receptor beta chain was sequenced for a study of naive and memory T cell subsets. Study findings and constraints: Naive repertoires, especially CD8, held a few larger clonotypes, possibly memory cells re-expressing CD45RA.

The beta constant-region primer was an equimolar mix of two oligonucleotides covering TRBC1 and TRBC2. Nested alpha and beta constant-region primers with the SP2 primer drove four PCR rounds on ligated cDNA. TCRdb re-analysed the UMI-ligation and nested PCR reads in MiXCR, keeping a single row per CDR3 protein. The table includes 130,000 to 150,000 distinct CDR3 sequences, roughly 20% detected once. Trimming took off 4 bases at V and 13 bases at J, with 10 bases between the two ends. This CDR3 has 11 amino acids. CDR1 SGHDN and CDR2 FVKESK come from the germline V gene. This clonotype has just a few counts. Its specificity is unknown.

Sample: naive CD4+ T cells from blood. The source is a human donor in good health. The chain carries TRBV14 and TRBJ2-2, with D unclear. The CDR3 spells CASSPGSGLFF. The CDR3 DNA reads TGTGCCAGCAGCCCAGGCTCGGGGCTGTTTTTT.